Listed here are 32 T cell receptor beta chains from one sample, sequenced in a study of blood T cell repertoires in COVID-19. Generated by immunoSEQ multiplex PCR, the TCRdb table keeps only in-frame clones and is missing some. The sample yields nearly 350,000 clones, around 82% seen once. Material: peripheral blood. The receptors here all came from a man between 25 and 39 years old with active or convalescent COVID-19.

The genes are TRBV5-5 and TRBJ2-7; D not certain. The CDR3 runs to 13 residues. V shed 4 bases and J shed 0 bases, with 8 bases lying between them. CDR1 SGHKS and CDR2 YYEKEE come from the germline V gene (reference sequence). The DNA of the CDR3 is TGTGCCAGCAGCACCCGGGTCTCCTACGAGCAGTACTTC. Translating it yields CASSTRVSYEQYF. Full variable domain (rest looked up from reference TRBV5-5 and TRBJ2-7): DAGVTQSPTHLIKTRGQQVTLRCSPISGHKSVSWYQQVLGQGPQFIFQYYEKEERGRGNFPDRFSARQFPNYSSELNVNALLLGDSALYLCASSTRVSYEQYFGPGTRLTVT.

V gene TRBV4-3 combines with J gene TRBJ1-6; D gene unclear. The germline V gene encodes CDR1 LGHNA and CDR2 YSLEER. This CDR3 is 14 amino acids long. Trimming cost V 1 base and J 7 bases, with 8 bases left between them. The CDR3 sequence is CASSQGGWNSPLHF. The CDR3 DNA sequence: TGCGCCAGCAGCCAAGGAGGGTGGAATTCACCCCTCCACTTT.

This clone turned up a few times. The chain couples TRBV28 to TRBJ2-1; D might be TRBD2 (6 bases). CDR1 MDHEN and CDR2 SYDVKM come from the germline V gene. This CDR3 comprises 16 residues. The V and J ends lost 8 bases and 1 base respectively, with 18 bases between them. CDR3 sequence: CASPPSGQLSYNEQFF. CDR3 sequence (DNA): TGTGCCAGCCCCCCCAGCGGGCAGCTATCCTACAATGAGCAGTTCTTC.

V usage is TRBV6-5 and J usage is TRBJ2-7, with D possibly TRBD2 on 6 matching bases. The germline V gene encodes CDR1 MNHEY and CDR2 SVGAGI. Trimming took off 6 bases at V and 3 bases at J, with 12 bases between the two ends. This CDR3 spans 13 amino acids. The CDR3 reads CASSTGRGYEQYF. CDR3 coding DNA: TGTGCCAGCAGCACCGGGCGGGGCTACGAGCAGTACTTC.

On this clone: Germline and junction disagree at one end, which may indicate a read error. V and J are TRBV4-1 and TRBJ1-1; D unresolved. CDR1 is MGHRA, CDR2 YSYEKL, per germline. The CDR3 totals 11 residues. The CDR3 sequence: CASRENTKAFF. DNA for the CDR3: TGCGCCAGCAGGGAGAACACTAAAGCTTTCTTT.

The chain joins TRBV3-1 (or the pseudogene TRBV3-2) to TRBJ2-3; 9 bases line up with TRBD2. In germline, CDR1 is LGHDT, CDR2 YNNKEL (reference sequence). CDR3 length equals 18 residues. The V gene end was trimmed by 4 bases and the J gene end by 3 bases; junction bases not matched to a gene: 14. CDR3 nucleotides: TGTGCCAGCAGCCTCCCCCGTGGCGGGGGGGCCGAAACAGATACGCAGTATTTT. It is translated as CASSLPRGGGAETDTQYF.

This rearrangement joins TRBV11-2 to TRBJ2-3, with 10 bases that match TRBD2. Per germline, CDR1 SGHAT and CDR2 FQNNGV. The CDR3 sequence is 14 residues long. With 7 bases clipped from V and 4 bases from J, the junction kept 5 bases outside the gene matches. This chain's CDR3 is CASKSGGGADTQYF. CDR3 DNA: TGTGCCAGCAAAAGCGGGGGGGGAGCAGATACGCAGTATTTT.

The V call is TRBV5-1, the J call TRBJ2-7, with a tentative D call TRBD1 (6 bases). CDR1 and CDR2 from the germline V gene are SGHRS and YFSETQ. The CDR3 totals 14 residues. V was trimmed by 0 bases and J by 4 bases, leaving 11 bases between them. As DNA, the CDR3 is TGCGCCAGCAGCTTGGTAGGGGGAGATTACGAGCAGTACTTC. Translation: CASSLVGGDYEQYF.

This sequence joins TRBV4-3 and TRBJ2-3, with D possibly being TRBD2 (5 bases). V was trimmed by 4 bases and J by 0 bases, leaving 14 bases between them. The CDR3 is made up of 16 amino acids. Germline loops: CDR1 LGHNA, CDR2 YSLEER. The CDR3 sequence is CASSPLALPSTDTQYF. CDR3 nucleotide sequence: TGCGCCAGCAGCCCCTTAGCGTTACCTAGCACAGATACGCAGTATTTT.

The V call is TRBV7-9, the J call TRBJ2-7; TRBD1 aligns across 7 bases. CDR1 is SEHNR and CDR2 is FQNEAQ in the germline V gene (reference sequence). The ends lost 5 bases at V and 2 bases at J; junction bases unmatched: 9. The length of the CDR3 is 15 residues. As DNA, the CDR3 is TGTGCCAGCAGCATCACGGACAGGAATCCCTACGAGCAGTACTTC. This translates into CASSITDRNPYEQYF.

The rearrangement links TRBV5-1 to TRBJ2-1, with TRBD2 matching over 11 bases. There are 13 residues in the CDR3. With 6 bases clipped from V and 8 bases from J, the junction kept 4 bases outside the gene matches. CDR1 and CDR2 from the germline V gene are SGHRS and YFSETQ. This chain's CDR3 is CASTGLAGHEQFF. For the CDR3, the DNA is TGCGCCAGCACCGGACTAGCGGGTCATGAGCAGTTCTTC.

CDR3 loop: CASSRIDTNSGNTIYF. CDR3 nucleotide sequence: TGTGCCAGCAGCCGCATCGACACCAACTCTGGAAACACCATATATTTT. V and J are TRBV5-5 and TRBJ1-3; D gene unclear. This CDR3 has 16 amino acids. Trimming removed 4 bases from V and 0 bases from J, with 14 bases in between. CDR1 is SGHKS and CDR2 is YYEKEE in the germline V gene (reference sequence). Full variable domain (rest looked up from reference TRBV5-5 and TRBJ1-3): DAGVTQSPTHLIKTRGQQVTLRCSPISGHKSVSWYQQVLGQGPQFIFQYYEKEERGRGNFPDRFSARQFPNYSSELNVNALLLGDSALYLCASSRIDTNSGNTIYFGEGSWLTVV.

The chain recombines TRBV2 with TRBJ2-3, with a weak D call TRBD2 (6 bases). The V end lost 5 bases, the J end lost 2 bases, and 14 bases lay between the germline ends. Germline values: CDR1 SNHLY, CDR2 FYNNEI. The CDR3 loop spans 15 amino acids. This chain's CDR3 is CASSRTEGDTDTQYF. The DNA for the CDR3 is TGTGCCAGCAGTAGGACGGAGGGAGACACAGATACGCAGTATTTT.

In nucleotides, the CDR3 is TGTGCCAGTAGTGCCTCTGGACTAGCGGGAGGGTGGAATGAGCAGTTCTTC. It translates to CASSASGLAGGWNEQFF. The chain uses TRBV19 and TRBJ2-1; 15 bases map to TRBD2. CDR1 is LNHDA, CDR2 SQIVND, per germline (reference sequence). This CDR3 has 17 residues. J lost 7 bases, V lost 5 bases, and 9 bases had no gene match.

This chain connects TRBV6-5 to TRBJ1-1; TRBD1 is a possible D gene (5 bases). The V gene's germline CDR1 is MNHEY and CDR2 SVGAGI. The CDR3 totals 13 residues. Trimming left V 6 bases short and J 4 bases short, with 12 bases between. The CDR3 bases are TGTGCCAGCAGGCAGGGAAGGTCCACTGAAGCTTTCTTT. It encodes CASRQGRSTEAFF.

This chain connects TRBV9 to TRBJ2-4; maybe TRBD1 (6 bases). CDR1 SGDLS and CDR2 YYNGEE come from the germline V gene. The CDR3 loop spans 16 amino acids. The V end was cut by 4 bases, the J end by 0 bases, with 14 bases between. The CDR3 nucleotides read TGTGCCAGCAGCCCCAACAGGGACCTAGCCAAAAACATTCAGTACTTC. It codes for CASSPNRDLAKNIQYF. Based on the CDR3 plus reference TRBV9 and TRBJ2-4, the full variable domain is DSGVTQTPKHLITATGQRVTLRCSPRSGDLSVYWYQQSLDQGLQFLIQYYNGEERAKGNILERFSAQQFPDLHSELNLSSLELGDSALYFCASSPNRDLAKNIQYFGAGTRLSVL.

The chain recombines TRBV6-2 or TRBV6-3 with TRBJ1-2; possibly TRBD1 for D (6 bases). V was shortened by 2 bases and J by 8 bases, with 12 bases between the two germline ends. The germline V gene encodes CDR1 MNHEY and CDR2 SVGEGT. This CDR3 is built from 13 residues. CDR3 residues: CASSYGGADGYTF. In DNA, the CDR3 is TGTGCCAGCAGTTACGGGGGCGCAGACGGCTACACCTTC.

The chain employs TRBV5-5 and TRBJ2-5; D unclear. The length of the CDR3 is 14 residues. Germline-derived CDR1 and CDR2 are SGHKS and YYEKEE (reference sequence). The V and J ends lost 7 bases and 1 base respectively, with 14 bases between them. The CDR3 protein is CASAHPGGQETQYF. The CDR3 DNA follows: TGTGCCAGCGCCCATCCCGGCGGCCAAGAGACCCAGTACTTC.

The chain combines TRBV28 with TRBJ1-1; no clear D gene. The CDR3 length is 14 residues. The germline gives CDR1 MDHEN, CDR2 SYDVKM. Trimming took off 7 bases at V and 5 bases at J, with 17 bases between the two ends. CDR3 in amino acids: CASNPSGEATEAFF. The CDR3 DNA reads as TGTGCCAGCAACCCTTCCGGAGAGGCGACTGAAGCTTTCTTT.

In nucleotides, the CDR3 is TGTGCCAGCAGCTTAGGGGCCAATGAGCAGTTCTTC. This codes for CASSLGANEQFF. V and J are TRBV7-9 and TRBJ2-1; no firm D call. The CDR3 contains 12 residues. The V gene lost 1 base and the J gene lost 6 bases, with 4 bases spanning the gap. Looked up from germline, CDR1 is SEHNR and CDR2 is FQNEAQ (reference sequence).

CDR3 DNA sequence: TGTGCCAGCAGTTTACGACAGGTCTATGGCTACACCTTC. It yields the protein CASSLRQVYGYTF. This sequence joins TRBV6-5 and TRBJ1-2, with D maybe TRBD1 (6 bases). From germline, CDR1 is MNHEY and CDR2 SVGAGI. This CDR3 is built from 13 residues. V was shortened by 4 bases and J by 4 bases, with 10 bases between the two germline ends.

The chain employs TRBV2 and TRBJ1-2; 8 positions agree with TRBD1. This CDR3 spans 14 amino acids. V was pared by 5 bases and J by 7 bases, with 9 bases of the junction left unmatched. The germline gives CDR1 SNHLY, CDR2 FYNNEI. In DNA, the CDR3 is TGTGCCAGCAGTCCCTCAGGGGGCGAAAGTGGCTACACCTTC. Amino acid sequence: CASSPSGGESGYTF.

This clone was picked up one time. The rearrangement joins TRBV10-2 to TRBJ2-1; 10 nucleotides agree with TRBD1. This CDR3 contains 15 residues. V lost 10 bases, J lost 2 bases, and 8 bases stayed unmatched. Germline values: CDR1 WSHSY, CDR2 SAAADI. CDR3 region: CAINSGTGAYNEQFF. The CDR3 DNA reads TGCGCCATCAACTCCGGGACAGGGGCCTACAATGAGCAGTTCTTC.

The chain carries TRBV4-1 and TRBJ2-1, with 11 bases aligning to TRBD2. After removal of 3 bases from V and 3 bases from J, the junction contained 7 bases not matched to a gene. CDR3 length: 17 residues. In germline, CDR1 is MGHRA, CDR2 YSYEKL. The CDR3 DNA sequence: TGCGCCAGCAGCCAGGAGGGACTAGCGGTGGTCTACAATGAGCAGTTCTTC. Residues: CASSQEGLAVVYNEQFF.

V is TRBV28 and J is TRBJ1-1; 8 bases fit TRBD1. Germline CDR1 and CDR2: MDHEN and SYDVKM. The length of the CDR3 is 16 residues. Germline trimming cut 5 bases from V and 0 bases from J; bases unmatched to any gene: 8. The CDR3 DNA reads TGTGCCAGCAGTGCCCGGACAGGGAATTTGAACACTGAAGCTTTCTTT. As protein: CASSARTGNLNTEAFF.

This chain connects TRBV19 to TRBJ2-1; 9 nucleotides align to TRBD2. The germline V gene has CDR1 LNHDA and CDR2 SQIVND (reference sequence). The length of the CDR3 is 14 residues. Trimming cost V 5 bases and J 8 bases; bases outside gene matches: 7. The CDR3 protein is CASSREREADEQFF. The CDR3, as DNA: TGTGCCAGTAGTCGTGAGCGGGAGGCCGATGAGCAGTTCTTC.

The chain is built from TRBV5-1 and TRBJ2-1, with 12 nucleotides matching TRBD2. The CDR3 consists of 16 residues. Trimming took 4 bases from V and 5 from J; bases not matched to a gene: 7. The germline gives CDR1 SGHRS, CDR2 YFSETQ. The DNA for the CDR3 is TGCGCCAGCAGCAGGACTAGCGGGGACTTCAACAATGAGCAGTTCTTC. Encoded protein: CASSRTSGDFNNEQFF.

This chain connects TRBV12-5 to TRBJ1-4; D remains ambiguous. This CDR3 is built from 15 residues. The V end lost 0 bases, the J end lost 2 bases, and 7 bases lay between the germline ends. CDR1 is LGHNT, CDR2 FRNRAP, per germline. CDR3 in DNA: TGTGCTAGTGGTTTGGTACCGGGGACTAATGAAAAACTGTTTTTT. It encodes CASGLVPGTNEKLFF.

The chain uses TRBV6-2 or TRBV6-3 and TRBJ2-1, with 8 bases lining up with TRBD2. Germline V lookup: CDR1 MNHEY, CDR2 SVGEGT. V lost 4 bases and J lost 4; bases outside the gene matches: 9. The length of the CDR3 is 16 residues. CDR3 loop: CASSLVGTREYNEQFF. The CDR3 DNA follows: TGTGCCAGCAGTTTGGTGGGGACTAGGGAGTACAATGAGCAGTTCTTC.

V gene TRBV4-1 combines with J gene TRBJ1-1, with D possibly matching TRBD1 (6 bases). From germline, CDR1 is MGHRA and CDR2 YSYEKL. The CDR3 has 14 amino acids. The V end was cut by 3 bases, the J end by 4 bases, with 12 bases between. The chain's CDR3 is CASSQNRVGTEAFF. CDR3 in DNA: TGCGCCAGCAGCCAGAACAGGGTGGGCACTGAAGCTTTCTTT.

This chain links TRBV5-4 with TRBJ1-4; 8 bases are shared with TRBD1. Trimming removed 5 bases from V and 3 bases from J; junction bases left unmatched: 6. The germline V gene has CDR1 SGHNT and CDR2 YYREEE (reference sequence). The CDR3 covers 15 residues. The CDR3 nucleotides read TGTGCCAGCAGTACAGGGGGGGGAGCTAATGAAAAACTGTTTTTT. Translation: CASSTGGGANEKLFF.

In nucleotides, the CDR3 is TGTGCCTGGAGTCTCGGACAGGATAATTCACCCCTCCACTTT. This gives the protein CAWSLGQDNSPLHF. This rearrangement joins TRBV30 to TRBJ1-6; the match to TRBD1 covers 7 bases. The CDR3 runs 14 residues. Trimming at V came to 2 bases and at J to 5 bases, leaving 3 bases not matched to a gene. Germline V gene data show CDR1 as GTSNPN and CDR2 as SVGIG (reference sequence).